This is a list of T cell receptor beta chains from one sample in a study of cytomegalovirus exposure and HLA in healthy donors. Using immunoSEQ multiplex PCR, the repertoire was profiled, and TCRdb retains in-frame clones only, with some absent. This table has about 190,000 clones, 75% to 90% appearing once. Sequencing used PBMCs. The source of these receptors is a man in his thirties or forties in good health and CMV-seronegative. Both conserved end residues are part of each CDR3. The order of the fields is CDR3 DNA, CDR3 protein, clone size, J gene, D gene, V gene. The D gene is left open where the match is weak. Clone size is given for some rows only: seen once, a few or many times, or a class if the clone is expanded.

TGTGCCAGCAGTGACTCAGGGAACGATCAGCCCCAGCATTTT	CASSDSGNDQPQHF	-	TRBJ1-5	-	TRBV6-1
TGTGCCAGCTCACCATATTCAGGGAACTACGAGCAGTACTTC	CASSPYSGNYEQYF	-	TRBJ2-7	-	TRBV18
TGTGCCAGCAGTTACTCCGGAGATCCTGGAAACACCATATATTTT	CASSYSGDPGNTIYF	-	TRBJ1-3	-	TRBV6-5
TGCGCCAGCAGCCAGTCGCTAGCGGGGGGCCCAGATACGCAGTATTTT	CASSQSLAGGPDTQYF	-	TRBJ2-3	TRBD2	TRBV4-3
TGTGCCAGCAGCTCACAGGGGGCGCGGGTTAATGAGCAGTTCTTC	CASSSQGARVNEQFF	-	TRBJ2-1	TRBD1	TRBV7-2
TGTTCCAGCAGCTTAGGGGGGGTAACTGAAGCTTTCTTT	CSSSLGGVTEAFF	-	TRBJ1-1	-	TRBV7-9
TGTGCCAGCTATAAGTTGACACCTAACACAGATACGCAGTATTTT	CASYKLTPNTDTQYF	-	TRBJ2-3	-	TRBV2
TGTGCCAGCAGCTTGATAACAGGGATCAATCAGCCCCAGCATTTT	CASSLITGINQPQHF	-	TRBJ1-5	-	TRBV5-5
TGCGCCAGCAGCTTGCTCGGGTACACAGATACGCAGTATTTT	CASSLLGYTDTQYF	-	TRBJ2-3	-	TRBV5-1
TGTGCCAGCAGTCCTCCCCCACAGCAAGAGACCCAGTACTTC	CASSPPPQQETQYF	few	TRBJ2-5	-	TRBV28
TGCGCCAGCAGTCCAAGTCCCGGACAGGGACGCCCCGAGCAGTACTTC	CASSPSPGQGRPEQYF	-	TRBJ2-7	TRBD1	TRBV4-1
TGTGCCAGCTCACCACAAGGACAGGGGGTCTATGGCTACACCTTC	CASSPQGQGVYGYTF	-	TRBJ1-2	TRBD1	TRBV18
TGTGCCAGCAGTGTCCGGACAGCAGATACGCAGTATTTT	CASSVRTADTQYF	-	TRBJ2-3	-	TRBV6-4
TGCGCCAGCAGCTACGACACCTCTGGAAACACCATATATTTT	CASSYDTSGNTIYF	-	TRBJ1-3	-	TRBV10-1
TGTTCCAGTTCATTGGGAAACACCATATATTTT	CSSSLGNTIYF	-	TRBJ1-3	-	TRBV7-9
TGTGCCAGCAGCTGGACCACAGCTGGGCAGGGACAAGAGACCCAGTACTTC	CASSWTTAGQGQETQYF	-	TRBJ2-5	-	TRBV7-6
TGTGCCAGCAGCAGTGAGACCCAGTACTTC	CASSSETQYF	-	TRBJ2-5	-	TRBV2
TGTGCCAGCAGCCTTGGGGGAGGCTCCTACGAGCAGTACTTC	CASSLGGGSYEQYF	-	TRBJ2-7	-	TRBV9
TGTGCCAGCAGTGACTGGGGACTAGCGGGAGAGTTGGCCGGGGAGCTGTTTTTT	CASSDWGLAGELAGELFF	-	TRBJ2-2	TRBD2	TRBV6-4
TGTGCCAGCAGCGCCGGAGGGACAGCCGCCTACGAGCAGTACTTC	CASSAGGTAAYEQYF	-	TRBJ2-7	-	TRBV9
TGTGCCAGCAGTTTTTTCAGCTCCTACGAGCAGTACTTC	CASSFFSSYEQYF	-	TRBJ2-7	-	TRBV28
TGTGCCAGCAGTGGGCAGGGGGCGCGGGGCTACACCTTC	CASSGQGARGYTF	-	TRBJ1-2	TRBD1	TRBV2
TGTGCCAGCAGCTCTTCCGGAGGGGACACCGGGGAGCTGTTTTTT	CASSSSGGDTGELFF	-	TRBJ2-2	-	TRBV5-4
TGTGCCAGCAGTTACTGGGACAGTATCGAGCAGTACTTC	CASSYWDSIEQYF	few	TRBJ2-7	TRBD1	TRBV6-5
TGTGCCAGCAGCCAAGAGGGGACAGGGGAAGAGACCCAGTACTTC	CASSQEGTGEETQYF	-	TRBJ2-5	TRBD1	TRBV4-2
TGTGCCAGTAGTATAGATCGGGACAGGAGCGCGACAGATACGCAGTATTTT	CASSIDRDRSATDTQYF	-	TRBJ2-3	TRBD1	TRBV19
TGTGCCAGCAGACAGGGGGCCAGACAGCCCCAGCATTTT	CASRQGARQPQHF	-	TRBJ1-5	TRBD1	TRBV6-1
TGTGCCAGCAGTTTGCGATCGAACACCGGGGAGCTGTTTTTT	CASSLRSNTGELFF	-	TRBJ2-2	-	TRBV2
TGCAGCGTGTACGGACTACCACCTGGCAATGAGCAGTTCTTC	CSVYGLPPGNEQFF	-	TRBJ2-1	-	TRBV29-1
TGTGCCAGCAGCTTAAGGGGACAAAGCACAGATACGCAGTATTTT	CASSLRGQSTDTQYF	-	TRBJ2-3	-	TRBV7-9
TGTGCCAGCAGCCCCAGTCCGGGGTCTGAAGCTTTCTTT	CASSPSPGSEAFF	-	TRBJ1-1	-	TRBV11-3
TGTGCCAGCAGTCCCGGGACGGGGGGCCTCTACGAGCAGTACTTC	CASSPGTGGLYEQYF	-	TRBJ2-7	-	TRBV6-1
TGCGCCATCCCGGGACAGACATGGGAGCAGTACTTC	CAIPGQTWEQYF	-	TRBJ2-7	TRBD1	TRBV5-1
TGCGCCAGCAGCTCGGACGTAGCGGGGGCCCGGGAGACCCAGTACTTC	CASSSDVAGARETQYF	-	TRBJ2-5	TRBD2	TRBV5-1
TGTGCCAGCAGCCCGTTTGGGCCCCGAATCCATAGCAATCAGCCCCAGCATTTT	CASSPFGPRIHSNQPQHF	-	TRBJ1-5	-	TRBV5-4
TGTGCCAGCAGTTACGCACAGGGGTTCCAAGAGACCCAGTACTTC	CASSYAQGFQETQYF	-	TRBJ2-5	TRBD1	TRBV6-5
TGTGCCAGCAGCTTAGTAGCCGGACTAGCCTACGAGCAGTACTTC	CASSLVAGLAYEQYF	-	TRBJ2-7	TRBD2	TRBV11-2
TGTGCCAGCAGTTTACGGACAGGAAATAATTCACCCCTCCACTTT	CASSLRTGNNSPLHF	-	TRBJ1-6	TRBD1	TRBV28
TGTGCCAGCAGTGTTGGGGACAGGGAAACCTACGAGCAGTACTTC	CASSVGDRETYEQYF	-	TRBJ2-7	TRBD1	TRBV28
TGCGCCAGCAGTCGAGGGACTGGGGATGAAAAACTGTTTTTT	CASSRGTGDEKLFF	few	TRBJ1-4	-	TRBV4-3
TGTGCCAGCTCTCTTATCACAGGGGGCTCTAACGAGCAGTACTTC	CASSLITGGSNEQYF	-	TRBJ2-7	TRBD1	TRBV18
TGTGCCAGCAGCTCCGAAGGGACTGGGAATTACGAGCAGTACTTC	CASSSEGTGNYEQYF	-	TRBJ2-7	-	TRBV2
TGTGCCAGCAGATCGACAGAGAACTATGGCTACACCTTC	CASRSTENYGYTF	-	TRBJ1-2	-	TRBV28
TGTGCCAGCAGCCAAGAAGTGTTAGGGACAGGGATTACAGATACGCAGTATTTT	CASSQEVLGTGITDTQYF	-	TRBJ2-3	TRBD1	TRBV4-2
TGCAGCGTTGTTACAGAAGATGGCTACACCTTC	CSVVTEDGYTF	-	TRBJ1-2	-	TRBV29-1
TGTGCCAGTAGTATCCTCATGTCGACAGGGAACTATGGCTACACCTTC	CASSILMSTGNYGYTF	-	TRBJ1-2	TRBD1	TRBV19
TGTGCCAGCAGCGCGGAACAGGGATACGGGGAGACCCAGTACTTC	CASSAEQGYGETQYF	-	TRBJ2-5	-	TRBV9
TGTGCCACCAGCAGAGATGAGGTCAGGGGTCCGTACTTC	CATSRDEVRGPYF	-	TRBJ2-5	-	TRBV15
TGTGCCAGCATGGGGGACACCTCGGAAAACAGTCAGTACTTC	CASMGDTSENSQYF	-	TRBJ2-4	-	TRBV6-1
TGTGCCATCAGTGAGCAGGAGGGCCTGGGTGAGCAGTACTTC	CAISEQEGLGEQYF	-	TRBJ2-7	-	TRBV10-3
TGCGCCAGCAGCCAATCGGGACAGGGACTCATTGATACGCAGTATTTT	CASSQSGQGLIDTQYF	-	TRBJ2-3	TRBD1	TRBV4-1
TGTGCTAGCAGCCCCGGGACAGGCTCTTTGGAGCTGTTTTTT	CASSPGTGSLELFF	-	TRBJ2-2	TRBD1	TRBV7-7
TGTGCCAGCTCACCTTCGGACAGGGTTGGCTACACCTTC	CASSPSDRVGYTF	few	TRBJ1-2	TRBD1	TRBV18
TGTGCCAGCAGCGCCTTAGCCTACGGCACTGAAGCTTTCTTT	CASSALAYGTEAFF	-	TRBJ1-1	-	TRBV9